The 29 T cell receptor beta chains in this list originate from one sample, sequenced in a study of shared clonotypes between healthy human individuals (dated by TCRdb to 2018 to 2020). Receptor amplification or capture employed the immunoSEQ multiplex PCR assay. TCRdb retrieved this table from immuneACCESS and kept in-frame rearrangements only. Not all clones are present; in checked studies, unresolved V genes account for under half, and no reason is known for the remainder. The sample contains a few million clones, over 85% of them found a single time. The ten biggest clones cover about 0.39% of the sample. What was sequenced was naive CD4+ T cells from PBMCs. Reading the label with the study, this specimen's cell subset or site is: CD45RA+ positively selected. The receptors originated from a man between 18 and 35 years old in good health. Some clones in this sample may be carry-over from other donors' samples.

The chain carries TRBV19 and TRBJ1-4; the D is unclear. Germline V gene sequence: CDR1 LNHDA, CDR2 SQIVND (reference sequence). V dropped 6 bases and J dropped 3 bases, with 11 bases sitting between them. The CDR3 runs 14 residues. CDR3 coding DNA: TGTGCCAGTAGGCACTTATCAGCTAATGAAAAACTGTTTTTT. Translated, it gives CASRHLSANEKLFF.

The V and J genes are TRBV6-5 and TRBJ2-1; 9 bases align to TRBD1. This CDR3 has 15 amino acids. In germline, CDR1 is MNHEY, CDR2 SVGAGI. Trimming took 2 bases from V and 10 from J; bases not matched to a gene: 9. DNA of the CDR3: TGTGCCAGCAGTTACAGTGGGACAGGGAGGTCGGAGCAGTTCTTC. It specifies CASSYSGTGRSEQFF.

The gene calls are TRBV5-6 and TRBJ1-1; TRBD1 aligns across 9 bases. The V segment lost 0 bases and the J segment 5 bases; nucleotides outside the gene matches: 5. Germline V CDR1 and CDR2: SGHDT, YYEEEE. The CDR3 is 15 residues long. The chain's CDR3 is CASSLVGTGRTEAFF. Written as DNA, the CDR3 is TGTGCCAGCAGCTTGGTCGGGACAGGGCGGACTGAAGCTTTCTTT.

The chain carries TRBV11-2 and TRBJ1-1; perhaps TRBD1 as D (5 bases). The CDR3 is 15 residues long. Germline V lookup: CDR1 SGHAT, CDR2 FQNNGV. V was cut by 3 bases and J by 2 bases, with 13 bases left in between. The CDR3 is CASSFGDRGNTEAFF. The CDR3 coding sequence is TGTGCCAGCAGCTTCGGGGACCGAGGAAACACTGAAGCTTTCTTT.

The chain recombines TRBV12-5 with TRBJ1-2; D is uncertain. The length of the CDR3 is 14 residues. V dropped 0 bases and J dropped 5 bases, with 10 bases sitting between them. Germline V gene data show CDR1 as LGHNT and CDR2 as FRNRAP. The CDR3: CASGLVPPGYGYTF. The CDR3 nucleotides are TGTGCTAGTGGTTTGGTACCCCCCGGGTATGGCTACACCTTC.

This clone came up once. V and J are TRBV4-2 and TRBJ1-3, with D hard to call. CDR3 size: 14 residues. Germline V gene data show CDR1 as LGHNA and CDR2 as YNFKEQ. The germline V and J ends were trimmed by 8 bases and 1 base, with 12 bases remaining between them. The CDR3 coding sequence is TGTGCCAGCTTGTCCCAGACTTCTGGAAACACCATATATTTT. Translated: CASLSQTSGNTIYF.

This chain links TRBV14 with TRBJ2-7; possibly TRBD1 or TRBD2 for D (5 bases each). The CDR3 loop spans 16 amino acids. Germline CDR1 reads SGHDN; CDR2 reads FVKESK. Trimming stripped 2 bases from V and 2 bases from J, with 16 bases between. The CDR3: CASSQSGSLRTYEQYF. The CDR3 DNA reads TGTGCCAGCAGCCAATCAGGGAGCCTTCGTACCTACGAGCAGTACTTC.

CDR3 nucleotide sequence: TGTGCCAGCAGCGTAATCGGGGGGGAGACCCAGTACTTC. Protein: CASSVIGGETQYF. This rearrangement joins TRBV6-6 to TRBJ2-5; 7 positions agree with TRBD2. The trim removed 6 bases at V and 5 bases at J, leaving 6 bases unmatched. Germline V gene data show CDR1 as MNHNY and CDR2 as SVGAGI (reference sequence). CDR3 size: 13 residues.

The chain's CDR3 is CACAESNQPQHF. CDR3 nucleotides: TGTGCCTGCGCGGAGAGCAATCAGCCCCAGCATTTT. This chain links TRBV30 with TRBJ1-5, with unresolved D. The germline V gene has CDR1 GTSNPN and CDR2 SVGIG (reference sequence). The V gene lost 6 bases and the J gene lost 1 base, with 7 bases spanning the gap. The CDR3 length is 12 residues.

The chain joins TRBV7-8 to TRBJ1-5; TRBD1 is a possible D gene (6 bases). Per the germline V gene, CDR1 is SGHVS and CDR2 is FQNEAQ. CDR3 length: 15 amino acids. The V gene lost 1 base and the J gene lost 5 bases, with 12 bases spanning the gap. CDR3 region: CASSLVEQGHQPQHF. The CDR3 DNA is TGTGCCAGCAGCTTAGTAGAACAGGGCCATCAGCCCCAGCATTTT.

V and J are TRBV9 and TRBJ2-7; TRBD1 aligns across 7 bases. The V gene end was trimmed by 1 base and the J gene end by 5 bases; junction bases not matched to a gene: 9. The CDR3 loop spans 15 amino acids. CDR1 and CDR2 (germline): SGDLS, YYNGEE. In DNA form, the CDR3 reads TGTGCCAGCAGCGTATTACCGGGACAGAGCGACGAGCAGTACTTC. Translating it yields CASSVLPGQSDEQYF.

This clone occurred once. J is TRBJ1-2 and V is TRBV28; maybe TRBD1 (6 bases). The V gene's germline CDR1 is MDHEN and CDR2 SYDVKM. This CDR3 contains 12 residues. This CDR3 is CASHRANYGYTF. CDR3 in DNA: TGTGCAAGCCACAGGGCTAACTATGGCTACACCTTC.

V and J are TRBV19 and TRBJ2-7; TRBD1 aligns across 10 bases. Germline lookup yields CDR1 LNHDA and CDR2 SQIVND (reference sequence). This CDR3 contains 16 residues. Unmatched junction bases numbered 13, after V lost 4 bases and J lost 7 bases. CDR3 in DNA: TGTGCCAGTAGTACTACTGACAGGGGGCGCGTCGGGGAGCAGTACTTC. It encodes CASSTTDRGRVGEQYF.

The rearrangement joins TRBV2 to TRBJ2-1; D is possibly TRBD1 (5 bases). This CDR3 has 15 residues. Germline V gene data show CDR1 as SNHLY and CDR2 as FYNNEI. Deletions cut 5 bases from V and 0 bases from J, with 11 bases between. CDR3 nucleotides: TGTGCCAGCAGTCCCGACAGAATCTCCTACAATGAGCAGTTCTTC. This codes for CASSPDRISYNEQFF.

The chain links TRBV6-5 to TRBJ2-3; 8 nucleotides agree with TRBD2. Trimming at V came to 2 bases and at J to 9 bases, leaving 10 bases not matched to a gene. The CDR3 runs 15 residues. Germline V gene data show CDR1 as MNHEY and CDR2 as SVGAGI. The CDR3 region is CASSYGREAESTQYF. CDR3 in DNA: TGTGCCAGCAGTTACGGGCGGGAGGCTGAGTCAACGCAGTATTTT.

The chain employs TRBV6-5 and TRBJ2-1; D not certain. Trimming took 5 bases from V and 2 from J, leaving 10 bases between them. The CDR3 spans 14 residues. The germline gives CDR1 MNHEY, CDR2 SVGAGI. Here the CDR3 DNA reads TGTGCCAGCAGTGGCTCTCCCGCCTACAATGAGCAGTTCTTC. It encodes CASSGSPAYNEQFF.

J is TRBJ2-2 and V is TRBV28; 13 bases are shared with TRBD2. CDR1 and CDR2 (germline): MDHEN, SYDVKM. The CDR3 is 19 amino acids. V lost 2 bases and J lost 1; bases outside the gene matches: 7. This CDR3 is CASSLNPGLAGMNTGELFF. The CDR3 DNA reads TGTGCCAGCAGTTTAAATCCGGGACTAGCGGGGATGAACACCGGGGAGCTGTTTTTT.

This chain connects TRBV29-1 to TRBJ1-2; D is possibly TRBD1 (6 bases). This CDR3 has 12 amino acids. Germline CDR1 and CDR2: SQVTM and ANQGSEA. V shed 4 bases and J shed 1 base, with 7 bases lying between them. The DNA of the CDR3 is TGCAGCGTTGCAGGGGTTAACTATGGCTACACCTTC. It yields the protein CSVAGVNYGYTF. Combining the CDR3 with reference TRBV29-1 and TRBJ1-2 gives the whole variable domain SAVISQKPSRDICQRGTSLTIQCQVDSQVTMMFWYRQQPGQSLTLIATANQGSEATYESGFVIDKFPISRPNLTFSTLTVSNMSPEDSSIYLCSVAGVNYGYTFGSGTRLTVV.

This chain uses TRBV7-2 with TRBJ2-7; perhaps TRBD2 as D (6 bases). The CDR3 extends over 12 amino acids. Germline CDR1 and CDR2: SGHTA and FQGNSA. The V end was cut by 3 bases, the J end by 6 bases, with 9 bases between. This chain's CDR3 is CASSLRGFEQYF. CDR3 coding DNA: TGTGCCAGCAGCTTGCGGGGTTTCGAGCAGTACTTC.

The chain has TRBV7-9 and TRBJ2-7, with D perhaps TRBD1 (6 bases). Germline values: CDR1 SEHNR, CDR2 FQNEAQ (reference sequence). Trimming took off 3 bases at V and 7 bases at J, with 13 bases between the two ends. This CDR3 contains 13 residues. The CDR3 loop is CASSFGTRREQYF. The DNA for the CDR3 is TGTGCCAGCAGCTTTGGGACAAGGAGAGAGCAGTACTTC.

The genes are TRBV10-3 and TRBJ2-7; D call uncertain. The V gene's germline CDR1 is ENHRY and CDR2 SYGVKD. The CDR3 sequence is 14 residues long. Trimming stripped 4 bases from V and 2 bases from J, with 12 bases between. The CDR3 DNA follows: TGTGCCATCAGTGCCTCTGGGCAAACCTACGAGCAGTACTTC. Protein product: CAISASGQTYEQYF.

The gene calls are TRBV29-1 and TRBJ1-3; D is undetermined. The V end lost 5 bases, the J end lost 0 bases, and 5 bases lay between the germline ends. The germline V gene encodes CDR1 SQVTM and CDR2 ANQGSEA. This CDR3 is built from 12 residues. The CDR3 loop reads CSVPISGNTIYF. The CDR3 nucleotides are TGCAGCGTTCCTATCTCTGGAAACACCATATATTTT.

The V and J genes are TRBV7-9 and TRBJ2-1, with D maybe TRBD2 (5 bases). This CDR3 has 13 amino acids. The germline V gene encodes CDR1 SEHNR and CDR2 FQNEAQ (reference sequence). The V gene lost 5 bases and the J gene lost 8 bases, with 13 bases spanning the gap. The CDR3 DNA sequence: TGTGCCAGCAGCCTCAGGTGGGGAGATGAGCAGTTCTTC. This gives the protein CASSLRWGDEQFF.

This chain connects TRBV9 to TRBJ1-2; D gene ambiguous. V was cut by 0 bases and J by 5 bases, with 14 bases left in between. Looked up from germline, CDR1 is SGDLS and CDR2 is YYNGEE. This CDR3 contains 15 residues. The CDR3: CASSVAAAPVYGYTF. CDR3 DNA sequence: TGTGCCAGCAGCGTAGCTGCGGCACCCGTATATGGCTACACCTTC.

The rearrangement links TRBV20-1 to TRBJ1-2; D might be TRBD1 (5 bases). The CDR3 is 11 residues long. The germline V gene encodes CDR1 DFQATT and CDR2 SNEGSKA (reference sequence). The V gene lost 6 bases and the J gene lost 3 bases, with 8 bases spanning the gap. CDR3 residues: CSAPTDYGYTF. The CDR3 nucleotides are TGCAGTGCCCCGACAGACTATGGCTACACCTTC.

The V gene is TRBV10-3, the J gene TRBJ2-5; 8 bases are a match to TRBD1. The V gene end was trimmed by 2 bases and the J gene end by 3 bases; junction bases not matched to a gene: 8. The CDR3 consists of 16 residues. Germline V gene data show CDR1 as ENHRY and CDR2 as SYGVKD. DNA for the CDR3: TGTGCCATCAGTGAGGGTCCGGGACAGGAAAAAGAGACCCAGTACTTC. As protein: CAISEGPGQEKETQYF.

About this clone itself: Other DNA sequences in the sample encode the same CDR3. This chain links TRBV18 with TRBJ2-7, with TRBD1 matching 9 bases. This CDR3 contains 13 residues. Germline CDR1 reads KGHSH; CDR2 reads LQKENI. Germline trimming cut 0 bases from V and 6 bases from J; bases unmatched to any gene: 0. CDR3 protein: CASSPPDRGEQYF. CDR3 DNA: TGTGCCAGCTCACCACCGGACAGGGGCGAGCAGTACTTC. Together with reference TRBV18 and TRBJ2-7, the CDR3 gives the full variable domain: NAGVMQNPRHLVRRRGQEARLRCSPMKGHSHVYWYRQLPEEGLKFMVYLQKENIIDESGMPKERFSAEFPKEGPSILRIQQVVRGDSAAYFCASSPPDRGEQYFGPGTRLTVT.

The rearrangement joins TRBV11-3 to TRBJ2-7; D possibly uses TRBD1 or TRBD2 (5 bases each). Trimming stripped 5 bases from V and 5 bases from J, with 19 bases between. Looked up from germline, CDR1 is SGHNT and CDR2 is YENEEA. This CDR3 has 15 amino acids. The CDR3 DNA sequence: TGTGCCAGCAGCGCCGGGCTTGGGACCGGCGACGAGCAGTACTTC. It encodes CASSAGLGTGDEQYF.

J is TRBJ2-4 and V is TRBV27; TRBD1 might be the D (6 bases). The CDR3 consists of 16 residues. Between the trimmed V and J ends, which lost 7 bases and 9 bases, there was a span of 25 bases. Germline loops: CDR1 MNHEY, CDR2 SMNVEV (reference sequence). In DNA form, the CDR3 reads TGTGCCAGCACCAGCCGAACTGACAGGACGATAAGCATTCAGTACTTC. Protein sequence: CASTSRTDRTISIQYF.